This T cell receptor (beta chain) was recorded in a study of blood T cell repertoires in COVID-19. Study-wide background: PBMCs, B-cell-depleted T cells, or T cells provided the cDNA or gDNA that made up the material.

The data were produced by immunoSEQ multiplex PCR, yet TCRdb's version contains in-frame clones alone and is incomplete. The top ten hold roughly 4.4% of the sample, which has 44,000 or so clones, around 85% seen once. V was shortened by 4 bases and J by 1 base, with 6 bases between the two germline ends. This CDR3 is 13 amino acids long. Germline assignment: CDR1 SGHNT and CDR2 YYREEE (reference sequence). To note about this clone: The same CDR3 is also encoded by other DNA sequences in this sample.

The chain carries TRBV5-4 and TRBJ2-1, with D hard to call. The source is a man aged 45-60 years with active COVID-19. Sequenced: peripheral blood. Written as DNA, the CDR3 is TGTGCCAGCAGCCCCGAGTCCTACAATGAGCAGTTCTTC. It encodes CASSPESYNEQFF.